Below, one T cell receptor beta chain is given with its context. These data are taken from a study of blood T cell repertoires in COVID-19. Turning to the study itself: In each case, the material was cDNA or gDNA derived from T cells, B-cell-depleted T cells, or PBMCs.

CDR3 length: 16 amino acids. Germline V gene sequence: CDR1 SGHRS, CDR2 YFSETQ. V shed 4 bases and J 1 base; nucleotides not matched to a gene: 7. This table comes from immunoSEQ multiplex PCR, and its TCRdb copy is limited to in-frame clones, with some not included. The sample lists about 70,000 clones, about 88% occurring once. This clonotype was sampled from an older man with active COVID-19. The chain links TRBV5-1 to TRBJ2-1; the match to TRBD1 covers 8 bases. The sequenced sample was peripheral blood. CDR3 amino acids: CASSPQGAGSYNEQFF. CDR3 nucleotides: TGCGCCAGCAGCCCCCAGGGGGCGGGGTCCTACAATGAGCAGTTCTTC.